The 18 T cell receptor beta chains presented below share a single source sample, sequenced in a study of cytomegalovirus exposure and HLA in healthy donors. The PCR had 60 Vbeta and 13 Jbeta primers. The protocol was immunoSEQ multiplex PCR, while the TCRdb copy is restricted to in-frame clones and leaves out a portion. The sample holds about 160,000 clones, 60% to 85% seen once. The source material was PBMCs. The receptor set was obtained from a young man in good health and CMV-seropositive.

Worth noting for this clone: Other DNA sequences from this sample encode an identical CDR3 as well. The chain is built from TRBV5-1 and TRBJ1-1; 7 bases match TRBD1. Germline V lookup: CDR1 SGHRS, CDR2 YFSETQ. After removal of 4 bases from V and 0 bases from J, the junction contained 3 bases not matched to a gene. The CDR3 sequence is 14 residues long. This chain's CDR3 is CASSPGTVNTEAFF. CDR3 coding DNA: TGCGCCAGCAGCCCCGGGACAGTGAACACTGAAGCTTTCTTT.

The rearrangement joins TRBV2 to TRBJ2-7, with 12 bases lining up with TRBD1. Germline-derived CDR1 and CDR2 are SNHLY and FYNNEI. The CDR3 runs 14 residues. With 4 bases clipped from V and 5 bases from J, the junction kept 3 bases outside the gene matches. CDR3 sequence (DNA): TGTGCCAGCAGTGGCGGGACAGGGGGCGACGAGCAGTACTTC. This sequence encodes CASSGGTGGDEQYF.

The V gene is TRBV19, the J gene TRBJ2-1; TRBD1 aligns across 8 bases. Germline CDR1 reads LNHDA; CDR2 reads SQIVND (reference sequence). The J segment lost 6 bases and the V segment lost 5 bases, leaving 6 bases of the junction unmatched. The CDR3 sequence is 14 residues long. The DNA for the CDR3 is TGTGCCAGTAGTTTCGGACAGGGCTCCAATGAGCAGTTCTTC. This gives the protein CASSFGQGSNEQFF. The whole variable domain, remainder taken from reference TRBV19 and TRBJ2-1, is DGGITQSPKYLFRKEGQNVTLSCEQNLNHDAMYWYRQDPGQGLRLIYYSQIVNDFQKGDIAEGYSVSREKKESFPLTVTSAQKNPTAFYLCASSFGQGSNEQFFGPGTRLTVL.

The rearrangement joins TRBV11-2 to TRBJ1-5, with D uncertain. The ends were cut back, 5 bases at V and 3 bases at J, with 8 bases in the middle. The CDR3 length is 13 residues. In germline, CDR1 is SGHAT, CDR2 FQNNGV. CDR3 DNA: TGTGCCAGCAGCCTAGGACTCAATCAGCCCCAGCATTTT. Its translation is CASSLGLNQPQHF.

The rearrangement links TRBV9 to TRBJ2-1, with 8 bases that match TRBD2. The CDR3 spans 17 residues. Germline V lookup: CDR1 SGDLS, CDR2 YYNGEE. The trim removed 0 bases at V and 2 bases at J, leaving 7 bases unmatched. CDR3 DNA: TGTGCCAGCAGCGTAGTGTCTAGCGGGCGCGCCTACAATGAGCAGTTCTTC. Translation gives CASSVVSSGRAYNEQFF.

The chain combines TRBV5-1 with TRBJ1-4; a weak D match, TRBD1 (5 bases). The CDR3 runs 14 residues. The V end lost 5 bases, the J end lost 2 bases, and 10 bases lay between the germline ends. Germline values: CDR1 SGHRS, CDR2 YFSETQ. As DNA, the CDR3 is TGCGCCAGCAGTCTTGACAGTACTAATGAAAAACTGTTTTTT. This encodes CASSLDSTNEKLFF.

CDR3 sequence reads: CASSDPPGQGALRTEAFF. The CDR3 DNA is TGTGCCAGCAGTGACCCCCCGGGACAGGGGGCTTTGCGGACTGAAGCTTTCTTT. The chain combines TRBV6-4 with TRBJ1-1; TRBD1 aligns across 12 bases. V shed 2 bases, J shed 5 bases, and the junction held 12 bases outside the gene matches. The CDR3 has 18 amino acids. CDR1 and CDR2 (germline): MRHNA, SNTAGT.

The chain links TRBV6-5 to TRBJ2-2; 7 bases agree with TRBD1. CDR3 length equals 14 residues. Trimming at V came to 7 bases and at J to 8 bases, leaving 10 bases not matched to a gene. Germline CDR1 reads MNHEY; CDR2 reads SVGAGI. CDR3: CASTAGTVRGELFF. CDR3 DNA sequence: TGTGCCAGCACCGCCGGGACAGTTCGGGGGGAGCTGTTTTTT.

This chain's CDR3 is CASSQERGAGYTEAFF. CDR3 nucleotides: TGTGCCAGCAGCCAAGAACGGGGGGCGGGATACACTGAAGCTTTCTTT. The chain links TRBV4-2 to TRBJ1-1; D may be TRBD1 (6 bases). The length of the CDR3 is 16 residues. Per germline, CDR1 LGHNA and CDR2 YNFKEQ. Trimming stripped 0 bases from V and 3 bases from J, with 14 bases between.

The J gene is TRBJ2-7, the V gene TRBV28; the D is unclear. The V gene's germline CDR1 is MDHEN and CDR2 SYDVKM. V was cut by 6 bases and J by 6 bases, with 12 bases left in between. This CDR3 contains 12 residues. The CDR3 coding sequence is TGTGCCAGCAGCCTGCCGGGTATCGAGCAGTACTTC. Translating it yields CASSLPGIEQYF.

This CDR3 is CASTNEEGSGNTIYF. Here the CDR3 DNA reads TGTGCCAGCACCAACGAGGAGGGCTCTGGAAACACCATATATTTT. V is TRBV6-5 and J is TRBJ1-3; no firm D call. This CDR3 contains 15 residues. Germline V CDR1 and CDR2: MNHEY, SVGAGI. V was shortened by 7 bases and J by 0 bases, with 13 bases between the two germline ends.

The V and J genes are TRBV5-1 and TRBJ2-2; D might be TRBD1 (5 bases). Germline CDR1 and CDR2: SGHRS and YFSETQ. Trimming removed 1 base at V and 1 base at J, with 11 bases between. This CDR3 region has 16 residues. The CDR3 is CASSLLGRVNTGELFF. Here the CDR3 DNA reads TGCGCCAGCAGCTTGTTAGGCAGGGTGAACACCGGGGAGCTGTTTTTT.

This rearrangement joins TRBV7-9 to TRBJ1-4; 9 bases are shared with TRBD1. Germline values: CDR1 SEHNR, CDR2 FQNEAQ (reference sequence). J lost 6 bases, V lost 2 bases, and 4 bases had no gene match. There are 15 residues in the CDR3. As DNA, the CDR3 is TGTGCCAGCAGCTTAATGGGACAGGGAGATGAAAAACTGTTTTTT. Amino acid sequence: CASSLMGQGDEKLFF.

With respect to this clone: The identical CDR3 is also encoded by other nucleotide sequences in the sample. V and J are TRBV5-1 and TRBJ1-1; 7 nucleotides line up with TRBD1. In germline, CDR1 is SGHRS, CDR2 YFSETQ. J gave up 1 base and V 4 bases, and 4 bases lay outside the gene matches. This CDR3 has 14 residues. CDR3 sequence reads: CASSPGTENTEAFF. The CDR3 DNA reads as TGCGCCAGCAGCCCCGGGACAGAGAACACTGAAGCTTTCTTT.

The chain uses TRBV27 and TRBJ1-3, with 7 nucleotides matching TRBD1. The trim removed 4 bases at V and 4 bases at J, leaving 4 bases unmatched. This CDR3 contains 14 residues. Germline V CDR1 and CDR2: MNHEY, SMNVEV (reference sequence). CDR3 in amino acids: CASSYRGLGNTIYF. In DNA form, the CDR3 reads TGTGCCAGCAGTTACAGGGGCTTGGGAAACACCATATATTTT.

This clone came up a few times. The chain couples TRBV7-9 to TRBJ2-7; no clear D. Germline V CDR1 and CDR2: SEHNR, FQNEAQ (reference sequence). The CDR3 consists of 12 residues. Deletions cut 1 base from V and 5 bases from J, with 6 bases between. The DNA of the CDR3 is TGTGCCAGCAGCTTAGTTGCGGACGAGCAGTACTTC. This encodes CASSLVADEQYF.

The chain recombines TRBV7-2 with TRBJ1-6; D ambiguous. CDR1 and CDR2 from the germline V gene are SGHTA and FQGNSA. This CDR3 contains 15 residues. V was cut by 6 bases and J by 9 bases, with 18 bases left in between. Here the CDR3 DNA reads TGTGCCAGCAGTAAGAGGGTTGGTTACGGTTCACCCCTCCACTTT. Translation gives CASSKRVGYGSPLHF. The whole variable domain, remainder taken from reference TRBV7-2 and TRBJ1-6, is GAGVSQSPSNKVTEKGKDVELRCDPISGHTALYWYRQSLGQGLEFLIYFQGNSAPDKSGLPSDRFSAERTGGSVSTLTIQRTQQEDSAVYLCASSKRVGYGSPLHFGNGTRLTVT.

The genes are TRBV6-1 and TRBJ2-3, with 8 bases that match TRBD2. The germline gives CDR1 MNHNS, CDR2 SASEGT. CDR3 length equals 14 residues. Trimming cost V 11 bases and J 0 bases; bases outside gene matches: 7. CDR3 residues: CASERGHSTDTQYF. CDR3 sequence (DNA): TGTGCCTCAGAGCGGGGGCATAGCACAGATACGCAGTATTTT.